Listed here are 3 T cell receptor beta chains from one sample, sequenced in a study of regulatory T cells in long-lasting Graves disease. Investigators prepared the TCR beta libraries by applying iRepertoire HTBI primers and Arm-PCR of CDR3 regions. Each CDR3 protein is one row after TCRdb ran MiXCR on the multiplex PCR reads. Here the sample spans 350,000 to 500,000 distinct CDR3 sequences, 21% being singletons. Time point in this sample: persistent/refractory GD, antithyroid drugs over 5 years with positive TRAb. Construction of the TCR library relied on RNA isolated from PBMCs. Material: peripheral blood mononuclear cells (PBMCs), obtained when the disease was refractory, from a patient treated with antithyroid drugs. These receptors all come from a female donor with Graves disease.

There are many counts of this clonotype. J is TRBJ2-5 and V is TRBV28; 11 bases match TRBD2. V shed 0 bases and J 1 base; nucleotides not matched to a gene: 1. The CDR3 sequence is 16 residues long. CDR1 and CDR2 from the germline V gene are MDHEN and SYDVKM. This CDR3 reads CASSLWGLAVQETQYF. Here the CDR3 DNA reads TGTGCCAGCAGTTTATGGGGACTAGCGGTCCAAGAGACCCAGTACTTC.

The genes are TRBV20-1 and TRBJ2-2, with 7 bases lining up with TRBD2. V was clipped by 2 bases and J by 7 bases; unmatched bases: 13. This CDR3 comprises 16 residues. Germline V CDR1 and CDR2: DFQATT, SNEGSKA (reference sequence). CDR3 in DNA: TGCAGTGCTAGAAAATTGGGGAGGGAAGAGGGCGGGGAGCTGTTTTTT. Amino acids: CSARKLGREEGGELFF.

In its sample, this clonotype was seen a few times. The chain links TRBV11-2 to TRBJ1-1; D may be TRBD1 (5 bases). Germline values: CDR1 SGHAT, CDR2 FQNNGV. V lost 4 bases to trimming and J lost 6 bases, with 15 bases between them. The CDR3 runs to 14 residues. The CDR3 DNA follows: TGTGCCAGCAGCTCCGGACACGTGGACCCTGAAGCTTTCTTT. This encodes CASSSGHVDPEAFF.